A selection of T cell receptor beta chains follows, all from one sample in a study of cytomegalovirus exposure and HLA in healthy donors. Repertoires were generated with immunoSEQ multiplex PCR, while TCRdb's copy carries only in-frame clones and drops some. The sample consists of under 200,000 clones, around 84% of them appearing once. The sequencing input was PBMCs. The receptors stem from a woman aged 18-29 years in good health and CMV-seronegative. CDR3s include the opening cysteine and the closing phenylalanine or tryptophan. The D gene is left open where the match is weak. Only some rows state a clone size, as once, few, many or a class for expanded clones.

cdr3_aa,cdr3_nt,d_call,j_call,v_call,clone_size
CASRIGGLAGGSQETQYF,TGTGCCAGCAGGATAGGGGGACTAGCGGGAGGGTCCCAAGAGACCCAGTACTTC,TRBD2,TRBJ2-5,TRBV2,-
CASSYWAIGVNTEAFF,TGTGCCAGCAGTTACTGGGCCATAGGGGTGAACACTGAAGCTTTCTTT,-,TRBJ1-1,TRBV6-6,few
CASSQTSGSYEQYF,TGTGCCAGCAGCCAAACTAGCGGGAGCTACGAGCAGTACTTC,TRBD2,TRBJ2-7,TRBV7-2,-
CASSSREAAEAFF,TGTGCCAGCAGCTCCCGGGAGGCCGCAGAAGCTTTCTTT,-,TRBJ1-1,TRBV7-2,-
CASSYRRDTYEQYF,TGTGCCAGCAGCTACAGACGGGATACCTACGAGCAGTACTTC,-,TRBJ2-7,TRBV28,-
CASSARLSGLDGNNEQFF,TGTGCCAGCAGCGCCCGACTAAGTGGTTTGGACGGGAACAATGAGCAGTTCTTC,-,TRBJ2-1,TRBV9,once
CAWKQLNTEAFF,TGTGCCTGGAAACAGCTGAACACTGAAGCTTTCTTT,-,TRBJ1-1,TRBV30,few
CASSQDSVVGRSSYEQYF,TGCGCCAGCAGCCAAGATAGCGTGGTGGGCCGGAGCTCCTACGAGCAGTACTTC,-,TRBJ2-7,TRBV4-1,-
CASSLEANQPQHF,TGTGCCAGCAGCCTAGAGGCAAACCAGCCCCAGCATTTT,-,TRBJ1-5,TRBV6-4,-
CAWSVPRTRPNTGELFF,TGTGCCTGGAGTGTACCCCGGACTCGGCCGAACACCGGGGAGCTGTTTTTT,-,TRBJ2-2,TRBV30,-
CSVRAGGSTDTQYF,TGCAGCGTCCGGGCAGGGGGCAGCACAGATACGCAGTATTTT,TRBD1,TRBJ2-3,TRBV29-1,-
CASSIVGSLTGELFF,TGTGCCAGTAGTATAGTGGGCAGCCTCACCGGGGAGCTGTTTTTT,-,TRBJ2-2,TRBV19,-
CASSSGTARYTQYF,TGTGCCAGCAGCTCTGGGACAGCTCGTTATACGCAGTATTTT,TRBD1,TRBJ2-3,TRBV7-8,-
CASSAYRDFSHTDTQYF,TGTGCCAGCAGTGCCTACCGGGACTTTTCCCACACAGATACGCAGTATTTT,-,TRBJ2-3,TRBV2,once
CASSSDRGQFGAFF,TGTGCCAGCAGCTCGGACAGGGGTCAGTTCGGAGCTTTCTTT,TRBD1,TRBJ1-1,TRBV7-9,-
CASSRGLAGGTDTQYF,TGCGCCAGCAGCCGAGGACTAGCGGGAGGCACAGATACGCAGTATTTT,TRBD2,TRBJ2-3,TRBV4-1,-
CASSPLAGGPNEQFF,TGTGCCAGCAGCCCACTAGCGGGAGGGCCCAATGAGCAGTTCTTC,TRBD2,TRBJ2-1,TRBV7-9,-
CASSLKTGLAGEYNEQFF,TGTGCCAGCAGCTTAAAAACGGGACTAGCGGGAGAGTACAATGAGCAGTTCTTC,TRBD2,TRBJ2-1,TRBV7-8,-
CASSEDRGGRQETQYF,TGCGCCAGCAGTGAAGACAGGGGAGGCCGCCAAGAGACCCAGTACTTC,TRBD1,TRBJ2-5,TRBV10-1,-
CASSKGSQVNNQPQHF,TGTGCCAGCAGCAAAGGTTCTCAGGTAAACAATCAGCCCCAGCATTTT,-,TRBJ1-5,TRBV21-1,-